Presented here are 15 T cell receptor beta chains from one specimen sequenced in a study of blood T cell repertoires in COVID-19. Assay: immunoSEQ multiplex PCR; the TCRdb copy retains only in-frame clones and omits some. The sample includes about half a million clones, 75% to 90% seen only once; the top ten take about 0.91%. Source material: peripheral blood. These receptors were collected from a man between 18 and 35 years old with COVID-19, enrolled during active disease.

The chain is built from TRBV7-6 and TRBJ2-2, with TRBD1 as a possible D gene (5 bases). V was shortened by 2 bases and J by 1 base, with 11 bases between the two germline ends. This CDR3 is built from 16 residues. In germline, CDR1 is SGHVS, CDR2 FNYEAQ. CDR3 sequence: CASSLSGLRNTGELFF. CDR3 nucleotides: TGTGCCAGCAGCTTATCAGGGCTCAGGAACACCGGGGAGCTGTTTTTT.

The chain links TRBV10-3 to TRBJ1-2; D not certain. Looked up from germline, CDR1 is ENHRY and CDR2 is SYGVKD. The V end lost 2 bases, the J end lost 6 bases, and 10 bases lay between the germline ends. The length of the CDR3 is 13 residues. The CDR3 loop reads CAISEPQRNGYTF. CDR3 nucleotide sequence: TGTGCCATCAGTGAGCCTCAGAGGAATGGCTACACCTTC.

The rearrangement joins TRBV28 to TRBJ1-1, with 7 nucleotides matching TRBD1. V lost 4 bases, J lost 5 bases, and 10 bases stayed unmatched. Germline V lookup: CDR1 MDHEN, CDR2 SYDVKM. The CDR3 length is 15 residues. The CDR3 protein is CASSSTGALGTEAFF. The CDR3 DNA follows: TGTGCCAGCAGTTCAACAGGGGCGTTAGGGACTGAAGCTTTCTTT.

The chain employs TRBV28 and TRBJ2-1; perhaps TRBD2 as D (6 bases). CDR3 length: 14 amino acids. Germline V CDR1 and CDR2: MDHEN, SYDVKM. V gave up 2 bases and J gave up 2 bases, with 7 bases separating them. DNA for the CDR3: TGTGCCAGCAGTTTACGGGGGACCTACAATGAGCAGTTCTTC. It yields the protein CASSLRGTYNEQFF.

The rearrangement links TRBV21-1 to TRBJ2-2; the D call of TRBD2 is as the table states it, not checked on the DNA. TRBV21-1 is designated a pseudogene. The CDR3 spans 16 residues. The CDR3: CASTLEEHQNTGELFF. The CDR3 bases are TGTGCCAGCACCCTAGAGGAACATCAGAACACCGGGGAGCTGTTTTTT.

The CDR3 bases are TGTGCCAGCAGCGTAGGGTCAGGGAGCACAGATACGCAGTATTTT. It translates to CASSVGSGSTDTQYF. The genes are TRBV9 and TRBJ2-3; tentative D call: TRBD1 (5 bases). V lost 0 bases and J lost 0, with 8 bases in between. This CDR3 has 15 residues. Germline CDR1 is SGDLS and CDR2 is YYNGEE.

DNA for the CDR3: TGTGCCAGCGCTAGAGCAAGGACAGGGGCGAACACTGAAGCTTTCTTT. Translation gives CASARARTGANTEAFF. J is TRBJ1-1 and V is TRBV7-6, with TRBD1 matching 9 bases. This CDR3 contains 16 residues. With V trimmed by 8 bases and J by 1 base, 11 bases remained unmatched. CDR1 is SGHVS and CDR2 is FNYEAQ in the germline V gene. The full variable domain, rest sourced from reference TRBV7-6 and TRBJ1-1, is GAGVSQSPRYKVTKRGQDVALRCDPISGHVSLYWYRQALGQGPEFLTYFNYEAQQDKSGLPNDRFSAERPEGSISTLTIQRTEQRDSAMYRCASARARTGANTEAFFGQGTRLTVV.

J is TRBJ1-6 and V is TRBV27; 7 positions match TRBD1. The V and J ends lost 6 bases and 4 bases, in that order; junction bases with no gene match: 6. This CDR3 has 15 residues. CDR1 is MNHEY, CDR2 SMNVEV, per germline (reference sequence). The CDR3 sequence is CASRAGTEYNSPLHF. The CDR3 DNA follows: TGTGCCAGCAGAGCCGGGACAGAGTATAATTCACCCCTCCACTTT.

The V gene is TRBV24-1, the J gene TRBJ1-6; TRBD1 might be the D (5 bases). This CDR3 region has 17 residues. With 8 bases removed from V and 16 bases from J, the gap between germline ends came to 32 bases. The germline V gene encodes CDR1 KGHDR and CDR2 SFDVKD. CDR3 coding DNA: TGTGCCACCAACGGGGGAACTTCAGAGGATCTCCTTGTGCCGCTCCACTTT. It is translated as CATNGGTSEDLLVPLHF.

The V call is TRBV24-1, the J call TRBJ2-1; TRBD2 matches at 9 bases. The CDR3 loop spans 14 amino acids. The V and J ends lost 4 bases and 12 bases, in that order; junction bases with no gene match: 9. The germline V gene has CDR1 KGHDR and CDR2 SFDVKD. The CDR3, as DNA: TGTGCCACCAGTGACTCGGGACTAGCCGACGGGCAGTTCTTC. This codes for CATSDSGLADGQFF.

This sequence joins TRBV6-1 and TRBJ2-7, with D maybe TRBD1 (6 bases). Germline CDR1 reads MNHNS; CDR2 reads SASEGT. There are 12 residues in the CDR3. With 2 bases removed from V and 6 bases from J, the gap between germline ends came to 8 bases. Here the CDR3 reads CASSEHRAEQYF. CDR3 nucleotides: TGTGCCAGCAGTGAACACAGGGCCGAGCAGTACTTC.

The count of this clone is one. The chain employs TRBV4-2 and TRBJ2-1, with TRBD2 identical over 11 bases. CDR3 size: 14 residues. The V gene end was trimmed by 5 bases and the J gene end by 8 bases; junction bases not matched to a gene: 5. Germline values: CDR1 LGHNA, CDR2 YNFKEQ. The CDR3 DNA follows: TGTGCCAGCAGCTCGGCTAGCGGGAGGTATGAGCAGTTCTTC. Translating it yields CASSSASGRYEQFF.

This clone was observed a few times. V is TRBV6-1 and J is TRBJ2-1; D unresolved. This CDR3 is 15 amino acids long. In germline, CDR1 is MNHNS, CDR2 SASEGT. Between the trimmed V and J ends, which lost 7 bases and 3 bases, there was a span of 16 bases. The CDR3 loop reads CASTFDGSHYNEQFF. Written as DNA, the CDR3 is TGTGCCAGCACCTTCGACGGGTCCCACTACAATGAGCAGTTCTTC.

The J gene is TRBJ2-2, the V gene TRBV12-2; the D call TRBD1 from the table was never checked on the DNA. TRBV12-2 is shown as a pseudogene. The CDR3 totals 19 residues. This CDR3 is CASRLYGTGHFRRAGELFF. For the CDR3, the DNA is TGTGCAAGTCGCTTGTATGGGACAGGGCACTTCAGACGGGCCGGGGAGCTGTTTTTT.

This chain connects TRBV6-1 to TRBJ2-7, with 7 nucleotides matching TRBD1. V shed 2 bases, J shed 4 bases, and the junction held 5 bases outside the gene matches. This CDR3 region has 14 residues. Germline CDR1 is MNHNS and CDR2 is SASEGT. CDR3 in amino acids: CASSESGTDYEQYF. DNA for the CDR3: TGTGCCAGCAGTGAATCCGGGACAGATTACGAGCAGTACTTC.